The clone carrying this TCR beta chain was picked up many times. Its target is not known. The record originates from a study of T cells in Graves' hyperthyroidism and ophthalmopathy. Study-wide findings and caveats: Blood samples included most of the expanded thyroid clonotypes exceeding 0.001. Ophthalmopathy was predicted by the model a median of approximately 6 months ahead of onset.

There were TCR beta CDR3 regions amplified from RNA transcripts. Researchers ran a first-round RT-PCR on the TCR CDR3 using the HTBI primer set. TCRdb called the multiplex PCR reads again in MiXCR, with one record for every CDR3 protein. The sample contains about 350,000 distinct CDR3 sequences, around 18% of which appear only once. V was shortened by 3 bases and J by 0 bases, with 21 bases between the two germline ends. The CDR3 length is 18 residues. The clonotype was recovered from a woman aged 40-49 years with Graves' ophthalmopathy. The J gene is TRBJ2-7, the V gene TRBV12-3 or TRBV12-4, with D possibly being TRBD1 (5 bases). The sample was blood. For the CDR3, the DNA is TGTGCCAGCAGTTTCACACAGGCAGGGATTAAGAGCTCCTACGAGCAGTACTTC. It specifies CASSFTQAGIKSSYEQYF.